A selection of T cell receptor beta chains follows, all from one sample in a study of T cell responses to AZD1222 COVID-19 vaccine. Libraries were prepared by immunoSEQ multiplex PCR; TCRdb keeps only in-frame clonotypes and omits some of them. Of 110,000 to 150,000 clones listed, approximately 92% are singletons. The sequenced sample was peripheral blood, obtained on day 0 of AZD1222 vaccination. Every receptor here comes from an adult in good health. CDR3s include the opening cysteine and the closing phenylalanine or tryptophan. A D gene is named only where the DNA matches it firmly. Not all rows give a size; the values are once, few, many and, for expanded clones, a class.

>NA|TRBJ2-5|NA|TRBV29-1
TGCAGCGTCGGGAGAATCCGAGAGACCCAGTACTTC
CSVGRIRETQYF
>TRBD1|TRBJ1-2|NA|TRBV13
TGTGCCAGCACAGGGGGCGGGCCCTATGGCTACACCTTC
CASTGGGPYGYTF
>NA|TRBJ1-2|few|TRBV5-1
TGCGCCAGCAGCTTCCAAGCACCAGGGTACGGGGACTATGGCTACACCTTC
CASSFQAPGYGDYGYTF
>NA|TRBJ2-2|NA|TRBV4-1
TGCGCCAGCAGCCAATCGGGACCCCCCGGGGAGCTGTTTTTT
CASSQSGPPGELFF
>NA|TRBJ1-5|NA|TRBV18
TGTGCCAGCTCATACCCCGAGGGGAACCAGCATTTT
CASSYPEGNQHF
>NA|TRBJ2-7|NA|TRBV15
TGTGCCACCAGCAGAGTTAGAGGAGTCTCCTACGAGCAGTACTTC
CATSRVRGVSYEQYF
>TRBD2|TRBJ2-1|NA|TRBV5-8
TGTGCCAGCAGCTTGTTTCAGCGGGAGTGGAATGAGCAGTTCTTC
CASSLFQREWNEQFF
>TRBD1|TRBJ1-4|once|TRBV18
TGTGCCAGCTCACTGCGACAGGGGGCGCGAGAAAAACTGTTTTTT
CASSLRQGAREKLFF
>NA|TRBJ1-5|NA|TRBV5-5
TGTGCCAGCAGCAGGACAGCTAACAATCAGCCCCAGCATTTT
CASSRTANNQPQHF
>NA|TRBJ2-1|few|TRBV10-1
TGCGCCAGCCCCCGCTGGGCAGGGGAATCGGTGAATGAGCAGTTCTTC
CASPRWAGESVNEQFF
>NA|TRBJ2-7|once|TRBV11-2
TGTGCCAGCAGCTCCCTTTCCTTGGGGCCGACCAGCTCCTACGAGCAGTACTTC
CASSSLSLGPTSSYEQYF
>NA|TRBJ2-1|NA|TRBV6-5
TGTGCCAGCAGTTCCCGGACAGTCCAGAACTACAATGAGCAGTTCTTC
CASSSRTVQNYNEQFF
>NA|TRBJ2-1|NA|TRBV29-1
TGCAGCGGGGACAAGCTCTCCTACAATGAGCAGTTCTTC
CSGDKLSYNEQFF
>NA|TRBJ1-4|NA|TRBV9
TGTGCCAGCGGAAGGACAAGATCAACTAATGAAAAACTGTTTTTT
CASGRTRSTNEKLFF
>NA|TRBJ2-1|NA|TRBV11-2
TGTGCCAGCAGGTTCAGGGTATTGAACGATGAGCAGTTCTTC
CASRFRVLNDEQFF
>NA|TRBJ2-1|NA|TRBV18
TGTGCCAGCTCACCACCGTCGTCCTACAATGAGCAGTTCTTC
CASSPPSSYNEQFF